This is a list of T cell receptor beta chains from one sample in a study of T cell responses to AZD1222 COVID-19 vaccine. The repertoire was sequenced with immunoSEQ multiplex PCR; TCRdb's copy has only in-frame clones and lacks some. The sample has tens of thousands of clones; around 90% are singletons. The sample was peripheral blood, taken on day 0 of AZD1222 vaccination. These receptors were collected from an adult in good health. CDR3s include the opening cysteine and the closing phenylalanine or tryptophan. A D gene is named only where the DNA matches it firmly. Clone size, where shown, is once, few, many, or a class for clones that have expanded.

NA TRBJ2-1 TRBD2 TRBV27 TGTGCCAGCAGTCCCGGACTAGCGGGAGTTAATGAGCAGTTCTTC CASSPGLAGVNEQFF
NA TRBJ1-6 NA TRBV9 TGTGCCAGCAGCGTAGGGGGGGGCTCCTATAATTCACCCCTCCACTTT CASSVGGGSYNSPLHF
NA TRBJ2-7 NA TRBV6-5 TGTGCCAGCAGTCCAGCGGTTCGGGCCTACGAGCAGTACTTC CASSPAVRAYEQYF
NA TRBJ1-5 NA TRBV6-4 TGTGCCAGCAGTGACTCTTGGCAGGTAAATCAGCCCCAGCATTTT CASSDSWQVNQPQHF
NA TRBJ1-5 TRBD1 TRBV27 TGTGCCAGCAGTGGTGACAGGGGTTGGGGTCAGCCCCAGCATTTT CASSGDRGWGQPQHF
NA TRBJ1-1 NA TRBV6-5 TGTGCCAGCAGGGTGGACATGGTGAACACTGAAGCTTTCTTT CASRVDMVNTEAFF
once TRBJ1-2 TRBD1 TRBV30 TGTGCCTGGAGCGCCCTGACAGGGAGTTTCGGCTACACCTTC CAWSALTGSFGYTF
NA TRBJ1-2 NA TRBV10-2 TGCGCCAGCACCGGGACAACTAACTATGGCTACACCTTC CASTGTTNYGYTF
once TRBJ1-2 NA TRBV7-9 TGTGCCAGCAGCTTAGCTGGGGGGGGCCGTGGCTACACCTTC CASSLAGGGRGYTF
NA TRBJ2-5 NA TRBV20-1 TGCAGTCTCAGGTACCAAGAGACCCAGTACTTC CSLRYQETQYF
NA TRBJ2-6 NA TRBV27 TGTGCCAGCACCATTCGGGGGCGGGGACGAGTCTCTGGGGCCAACGTCCTGACTTTC CASTIRGRGRVSGANVLTF
once TRBJ1-1 NA TRBV6-4 TGTGCCAGCAGTGAACGGATGAACACTGAAGCTTTCTTT CASSERMNTEAFF
NA TRBJ2-7 NA TRBV5-1 TGCGCCAGCAGCTTGGTAGGGCAGGGCCCTACCTACGAGCAGTACTTC CASSLVGQGPTYEQYF
NA TRBJ1-5 NA TRBV21-1 TGTGCCAGTGCGATGTGGACAGGACACAATCAGCCCCAGCATTTT CASAMWTGHNQPQHF
NA TRBJ1-1 NA TRBV12-3/TRBV12-4 TGTGCCAGCCGCCTTTTAGGACTGGCTTTCTTT CASRLLGLAFF
NA TRBJ2-1 TRBD2 TRBV20-1 TGCAGTGCTAGTTGGCTAGCGGGAGGGAGGGCAAGCTCCTACAATGAGCAGTTCTTC CSASWLAGGRASSYNEQFF
NA TRBJ1-6 TRBD1 TRBV20-1 TGCAGTGCTAGTTTGGACAGGAATAATTCACCCCTCCACTTT CSASLDRNNSPLHF
NA TRBJ2-7 NA TRBV5-4 TGTGCCAGCAGCTTGGAGTCTGCAGGGACCTACGAGCAGTACTTC CASSLESAGTYEQYF
NA TRBJ2-1 NA TRBV21-1 TGTGCCAGCCCTAACAATGAGCAGTTCTTC CASPNNEQFF
NA TRBJ2-3 TRBD1 TRBV11-2 TGTGCCAGCAGCCACCGACAGGGGATCACAGATACGCAGTATTTT CASSHRQGITDTQYF
NA TRBJ2-3 NA TRBV6-5 TGTGCCAGCAGTATACGGTGGGATTCGGTTGCTACGCAGTATTTT CASSIRWDSVATQYF
once TRBJ2-7 TRBD1 TRBV5-4 TGTGCCAGCAGCTTGGGAGGGGCAGGGGGCAGGTTGGAGCAGTACTTC CASSLGGAGGRLEQYF
once TRBJ2-7 TRBD1 TRBV7-6 TGTGCCAGCAGCTTAGGGACTATGGGAAGATACGGGACAGGTCTAGACGAGCAGTACTTC CASSLGTMGRYGTGLDEQYF
NA TRBJ1-6 NA TRBV2 TGTGCCAGCAGACTCACACATACGAGTAATTCACCCCTCCACTTT CASRLTHTSNSPLHF
NA TRBJ1-4 NA TRBV5-6 TGTGCCAGCAGCTTGGCCTTAGGTCCAACTAATGAAAAACTGTTTTTT CASSLALGPTNEKLFF
NA TRBJ2-3 TRBD2 TRBV9 TGTGCCAGCAGCCCCCTCACCAGCGGGAACACAGATACGCAGTATTTT CASSPLTSGNTDTQYF
NA TRBJ1-5 NA TRBV6-1 TGTGCCAGCAGTGAAAGTGGGAGTGGTCAGCCCCAGCATTTT CASSESGSGQPQHF
once TRBJ1-5 NA TRBV5-6 TGTGCCAGCAGCCCCTATGGTTATAGCAATCAGCCCCAGCATTTT CASSPYGYSNQPQHF
once TRBJ1-4 NA TRBV29-1 TGCAGCGTTGTGCGCCTTAAGGGGGTTGGCGAAAAACTGTTTTTT CSVVRLKGVGEKLFF
NA TRBJ1-1 NA TRBV11-2 TGTGCCAGCAGCCGGGACCCCACAGGCACTGAAGCTTTCTTT CASSRDPTGTEAFF
NA TRBJ2-3 TRBD2 TRBV9 TGTGCCAGCAGCGTGGGACTAGCGGGAGGGCCGAGCACAGATACGCAGTATTTT CASSVGLAGGPSTDTQYF
NA TRBJ2-1 NA TRBV11-2 TGTGCCAGCAGCTTAGATCAGGGACTCCATGAGCAGTTCTTC CASSLDQGLHEQFF
NA TRBJ2-1 TRBD2 TRBV24-1 TGTGCCACCAGTGACCCTAGCGGGACAGACCCTTACTCCTACAATGAGCAGTTCTTC CATSDPSGTDPYSYNEQFF
NA TRBJ2-1 TRBD2 TRBV28 TGTGCCAGCAGTTTTGACCTAGCGGGAGTAAGATTGGGTGAGCAGTTCTTC CASSFDLAGVRLGEQFF
NA TRBJ1-2 NA TRBV28 TGTGCCAGCAGTCCAGGGACGGCACATTATGGCTACACCTTC CASSPGTAHYGYTF
NA TRBJ1-6 NA TRBV15 TGTGCCACCAGCGGGACTAATAATTCACCCCTCCACTTT CATSGTNNSPLHF
NA TRBJ1-2 NA TRBV6-5 TGTGCCAGCAGTTCCCCAGTTAACTATGGCTACACCTTC CASSSPVNYGYTF
once TRBJ2-3 TRBD1 TRBV27 TGTGCCAGCAGTCCATGGGGGCGACAGGGTGGGACAGATACGCAGTATTTT CASSPWGRQGGTDTQYF
few TRBJ2-7 TRBD1 TRBV27 TGTGCCAGCAGTTTATTAGCGACAGGGCCCTACGAGCAGTACTTC CASSLLATGPYEQYF
few TRBJ2-2 TRBD1 TRBV24-1 TGTGCCACCAGTGCTACGGACAGGGCCGGGGAGCTGTTTTTT CATSATDRAGELFF
once TRBJ1-1 NA TRBV11-1 TGTGCCAGCAGCTTAGATGGGGAGGATCCCAAAGCTTTCTTT CASSLDGEDPKAFF
NA TRBJ2-7 TRBD1 TRBV19 TGTGCCAGATCTCCGGGACAGGATATTTCCGAGCAGTACTTC CARSPGQDISEQYF
NA TRBJ2-7 NA TRBV27 TGTGCCAGCAGTTTATCGATGAGCCCCTACGAGCAGTACTTC CASSLSMSPYEQYF
NA TRBJ1-4 NA TRBV7-8 TGTGCCAGCAGCCCGATTCGAAGGGAAGATGAAAAACTGTTTTTT CASSPIRREDEKLFF
once TRBJ1-4 NA TRBV6-5 TGTGCCAGCACCCCAATGGTCACTAATGAAAAACTGTTTTTT CASTPMVTNEKLFF
NA TRBJ2-7 TRBD2 TRBV6-4 TGTGCCAGCACCGGAGCGGGAGGCCCCTACGAGCAGTACTTC CASTGAGGPYEQYF
NA TRBJ2-5 NA TRBV9 TGTGCCAGCAGCGTAGGAGCAGGGGACCTCGAAGGGACCCAGTACTTC CASSVGAGDLEGTQYF
NA TRBJ2-3 TRBD2 TRBV19 TGTGCCAGTAGACGCGGGAGCCACACAGATACGCAGTATTTT CASRRGSHTDTQYF